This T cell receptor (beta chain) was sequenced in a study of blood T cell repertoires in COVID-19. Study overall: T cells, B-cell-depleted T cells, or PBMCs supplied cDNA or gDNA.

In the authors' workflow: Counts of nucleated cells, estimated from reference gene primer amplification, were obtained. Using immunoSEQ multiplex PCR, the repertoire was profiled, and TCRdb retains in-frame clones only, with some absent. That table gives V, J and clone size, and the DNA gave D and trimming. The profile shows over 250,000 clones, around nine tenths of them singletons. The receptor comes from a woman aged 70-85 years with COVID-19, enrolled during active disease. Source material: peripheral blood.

The CDR3 region is CASSQVAVLETQYF. The CDR3 DNA sequence: TGCGCCAGCAGCCAAGTGGCTGTCTTGGAGACCCAGTACTTC. The V and J genes are TRBV4-1 and TRBJ2-5; no definite D call. Germline CDR1 MGHRA, CDR2 YSYEKL. The ends were cut back, 1 base at V and 5 bases at J, with 11 bases in the middle. The CDR3 sequence is 14 residues long.